This T cell receptor beta chain was captured by sequencing in a study of early T cells in non-severe SARS-CoV-2 infection. Notes on the study in general: CD4 and private specificities were missed by VDJdb matching, which favored anti-spike CD8 responses.

Germline CDR1 is MDHEN and CDR2 is SYDVKM. The CDR3 covers 16 residues. V trimming: 6 bases; J trimming: 3 bases; junction bases outside the gene matches: 11. This clonotype showed up many times. Its specificity is not known. TCRdb re-called the 5' RACE reads with MiXCR, one entry per CDR3 protein. The sample includes more than 85,000 distinct CDR3 sequences, under 15% of them seen just once. The chain employs TRBV28 and TRBJ2-4, with TRBD2 matching 7 bases. Sequenced material: whole blood. This receptor was identified in an adult who was a healthcare worker with PCR-confirmed SARS-CoV-2 infection or an uninfected control (not recorded which). This chain's CDR3 is CASRRLAFGSKNIQYF. As DNA, the CDR3 is TGTGCCAGCAGGAGACTAGCCTTCGGGAGCAAAAACATTCAGTACTTC. Together with reference TRBV28 and TRBJ2-4, the CDR3 gives the full variable domain: DVKVTQSSRYLVKRTGEKVFLECVQDMDHENMFWYRQDPGLGLRLIYFSYDVKMKEKGDIPEGYSVSREKKERFSLILESASTNQTSMYLCASRRLAFGSKNIQYFGAGTRLSVL.